This entry describes one TCR beta chain. The data originate from a study of blood T cell repertoires in COVID-19. Study details: Collection of acute and convalescent COVID-19 samples took place in the United States, Italy and Spain. Sample material is recorded as cDNA or gDNA derived from T cells, B-cell-depleted T cells, or PBMCs.

This CDR3 has 15 residues. The J segment lost 3 bases and the V segment lost 4 bases, leaving 7 bases of the junction unmatched. CDR1 and CDR2 from the germline V gene are SGHNT and YENEEA. In the study's own analysis: Reference gene primer amplification gave estimated nucleated cell counts. This table comes from immunoSEQ multiplex PCR, and its TCRdb copy is limited to in-frame clones, with some not included. The V and J calls and clone size were taken over from that table, and D and trimming were inferred from the DNA. The sample carries 170,000 or so clones, about 87% recorded once. This sequence joins TRBV11-3 and TRBJ2-7; 9 nucleotides line up with TRBD2. The source of this sequence is a woman in her 70s with COVID-19, enrolled during active disease. The sequenced sample consisted of peripheral blood. The CDR3 sequence is CASSSAGTSYYEQYF. The CDR3 region has the DNA TGTGCCAGCAGCTCGGCCGGGACTAGCTACTACGAGCAGTACTTC.